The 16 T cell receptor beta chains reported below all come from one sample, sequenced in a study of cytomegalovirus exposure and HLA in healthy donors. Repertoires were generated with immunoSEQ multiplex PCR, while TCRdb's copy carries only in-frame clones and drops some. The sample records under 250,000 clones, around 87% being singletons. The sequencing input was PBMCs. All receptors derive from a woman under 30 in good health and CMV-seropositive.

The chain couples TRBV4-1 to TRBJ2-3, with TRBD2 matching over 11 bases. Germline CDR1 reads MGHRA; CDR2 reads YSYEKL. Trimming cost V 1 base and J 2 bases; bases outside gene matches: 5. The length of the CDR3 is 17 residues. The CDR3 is CASSQGSGRDLTDTQYF. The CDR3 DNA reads TGCGCCAGCAGCCAAGGTAGCGGGAGGGATCTCACAGATACGCAGTATTTT.

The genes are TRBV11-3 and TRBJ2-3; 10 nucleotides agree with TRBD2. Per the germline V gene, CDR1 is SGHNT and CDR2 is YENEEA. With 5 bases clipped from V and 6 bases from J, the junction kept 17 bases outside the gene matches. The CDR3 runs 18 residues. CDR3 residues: CASSRRGVGLAGEDTQYF. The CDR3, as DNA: TGTGCCAGCAGCCGTAGAGGGGTAGGGCTAGCGGGAGAGGATACGCAGTATTTT. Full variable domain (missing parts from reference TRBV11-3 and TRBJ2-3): EAGVVQSPRYKIIEKKQPVAFWCNPISGHNTLYWYLQNLGQGPELLIRYENEEAVDDSQLPKDRFSAERLKGVDSTLKIQPAELGDSAVYLCASSRRGVGLAGEDTQYFGPGTRLTVL.

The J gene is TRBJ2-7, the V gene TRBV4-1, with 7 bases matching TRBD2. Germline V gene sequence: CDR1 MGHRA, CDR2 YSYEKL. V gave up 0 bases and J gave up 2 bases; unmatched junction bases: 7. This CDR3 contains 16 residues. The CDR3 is CASSQDRTRSPYEQYF. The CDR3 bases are TGCGCCAGCAGCCAAGATCGGACTAGGTCACCCTACGAGCAGTACTTC.

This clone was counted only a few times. CDR3 DNA: TGTGCCATCAGTAGGACAGGAAACACCATATATTTT. This codes for CAISRTGNTIYF. This chain uses TRBV10-3 with TRBJ1-3; D perhaps matches TRBD1 (5 bases). The CDR3 consists of 12 residues. CDR1 is ENHRY and CDR2 is SYGVKD in the germline V gene. Trimming cost V 5 bases and J 4 bases, with 6 bases left between them.

The CDR3 DNA reads as TGTGCCAGCAGTTACTCGACAGGGGCTTCCTACGAGCAGTACTTC. It yields the protein CASSYSTGASYEQYF. The J gene is TRBJ2-7, the V gene TRBV6-5, with TRBD1 matching 8 bases. Germline-derived CDR1 and CDR2 are MNHEY and SVGAGI. The length of the CDR3 is 15 residues. V trimming: 0 bases; J trimming: 1 base; junction bases outside the gene matches: 2.

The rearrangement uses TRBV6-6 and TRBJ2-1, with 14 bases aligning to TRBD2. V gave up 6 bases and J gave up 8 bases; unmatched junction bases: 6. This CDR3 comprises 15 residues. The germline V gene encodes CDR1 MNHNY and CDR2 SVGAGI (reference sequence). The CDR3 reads CASSPGTSGSDEQFF. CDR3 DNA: TGTGCCAGCAGCCCCGGGACTAGCGGGAGCGATGAGCAGTTCTTC.

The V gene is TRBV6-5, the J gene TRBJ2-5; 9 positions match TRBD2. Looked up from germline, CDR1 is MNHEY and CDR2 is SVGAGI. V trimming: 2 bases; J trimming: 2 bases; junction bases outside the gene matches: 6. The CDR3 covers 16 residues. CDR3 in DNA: TGTGCCAGCAGTTACCACGGACTAGCGCGACAAGAGACCCAGTACTTC. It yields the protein CASSYHGLARQETQYF.

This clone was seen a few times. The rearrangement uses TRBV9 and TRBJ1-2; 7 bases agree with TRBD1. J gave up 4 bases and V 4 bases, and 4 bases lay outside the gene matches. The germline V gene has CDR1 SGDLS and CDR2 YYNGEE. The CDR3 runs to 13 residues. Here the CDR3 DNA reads TGTGCCAGCAGCTCGGACAGGATCTATGGCTACACCTTC. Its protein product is CASSSDRIYGYTF.

The CDR3 DNA is TGTGCCAGCAGCACCGCCGACAGGGCCTACGAGCAGTACTTC. It yields the protein CASSTADRAYEQYF. V is TRBV5-6 and J is TRBJ2-7, with 7 bases that match TRBD1. CDR3 length equals 14 residues. V gave up 4 bases and J gave up 2 bases; unmatched junction bases: 6. Germline values: CDR1 SGHDT, CDR2 YYEEEE.

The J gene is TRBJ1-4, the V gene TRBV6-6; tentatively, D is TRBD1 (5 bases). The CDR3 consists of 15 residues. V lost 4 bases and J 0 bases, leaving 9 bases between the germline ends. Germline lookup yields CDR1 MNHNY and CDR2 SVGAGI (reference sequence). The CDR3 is CASSFDRATNEKLFF. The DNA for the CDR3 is TGTGCCAGCAGTTTCGACAGAGCAACTAATGAAAAACTGTTTTTT.

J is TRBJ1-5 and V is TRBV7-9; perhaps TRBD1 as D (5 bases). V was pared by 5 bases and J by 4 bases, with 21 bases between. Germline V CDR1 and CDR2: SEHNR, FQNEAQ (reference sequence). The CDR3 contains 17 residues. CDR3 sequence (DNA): TGTGCCAGCAGCCCCGGGGGAACTTGGGACCAGAATCAGCCCCAGCATTTT. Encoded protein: CASSPGGTWDQNQPQHF. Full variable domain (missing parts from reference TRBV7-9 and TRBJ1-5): DTGVSQNPRHKITKRGQNVTFRCDPISEHNRLYWYRQTLGQGPEFLTYFQNEAQLEKSRLLSDRFSAERPKGSFSTLEIQRTEQGDSAMYLCASSPGGTWDQNQPQHFGDGTRLSIL.

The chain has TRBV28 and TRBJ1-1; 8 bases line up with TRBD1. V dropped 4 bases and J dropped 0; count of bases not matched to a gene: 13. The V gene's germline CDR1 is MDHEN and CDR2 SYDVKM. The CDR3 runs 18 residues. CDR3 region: CASSSYLRQGFMNTEAFF. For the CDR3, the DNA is TGTGCCAGCAGTTCCTACCTCCGACAGGGGTTCATGAACACTGAAGCTTTCTTT.

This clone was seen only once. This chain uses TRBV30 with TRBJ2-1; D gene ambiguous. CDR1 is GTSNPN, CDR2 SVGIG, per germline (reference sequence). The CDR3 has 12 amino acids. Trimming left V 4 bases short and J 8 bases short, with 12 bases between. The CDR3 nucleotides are TGTGCCTGGACCAGGAATTGGGATGAGCAGTTCTTC. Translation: CAWTRNWDEQFF.

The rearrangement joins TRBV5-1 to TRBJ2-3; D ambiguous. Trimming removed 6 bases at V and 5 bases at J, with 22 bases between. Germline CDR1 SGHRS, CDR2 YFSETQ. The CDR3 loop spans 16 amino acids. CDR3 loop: CASILPTYKMRDTQYF. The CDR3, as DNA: TGCGCCAGCATACTTCCGACATACAAAATGAGAGATACGCAGTATTTT.

CDR3 nucleotides: TGTGCCAGTTCCCCGGAAGGACTAGCGGGGACCACCGGGGAGCTGTTTTTT. The encoded protein is CASSPEGLAGTTGELFF. The V and J genes are TRBV19 and TRBJ2-2, with 12 bases fitting TRBD2. From germline, CDR1 is LNHDA and CDR2 SQIVND (reference sequence). The J segment lost 4 bases and the V segment lost 8 bases, leaving 11 bases of the junction unmatched. CDR3 length: 17 amino acids.

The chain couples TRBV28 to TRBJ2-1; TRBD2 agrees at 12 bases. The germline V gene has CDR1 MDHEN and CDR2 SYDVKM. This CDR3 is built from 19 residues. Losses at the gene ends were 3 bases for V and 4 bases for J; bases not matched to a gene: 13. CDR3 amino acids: CASSFPPLAGGPVYNEQFF. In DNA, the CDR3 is TGTGCCAGCAGTTTCCCACCCCTAGCGGGAGGGCCGGTATACAATGAGCAGTTCTTC.